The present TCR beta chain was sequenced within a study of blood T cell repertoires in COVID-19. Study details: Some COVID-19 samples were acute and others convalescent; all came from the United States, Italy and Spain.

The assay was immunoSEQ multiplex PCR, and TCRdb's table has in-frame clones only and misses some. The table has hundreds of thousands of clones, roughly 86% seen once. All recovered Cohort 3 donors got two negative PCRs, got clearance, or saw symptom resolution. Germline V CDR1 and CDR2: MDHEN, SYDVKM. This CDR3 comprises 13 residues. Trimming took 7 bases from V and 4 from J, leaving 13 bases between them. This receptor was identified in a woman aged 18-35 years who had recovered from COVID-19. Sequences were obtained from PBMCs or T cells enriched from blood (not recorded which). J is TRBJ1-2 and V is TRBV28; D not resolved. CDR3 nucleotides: TGTGCCAGCATACCACACCCAGGCTATGGCTACACCTTC. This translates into CASIPHPGYGYTF.